A single T cell receptor (beta chain) is shown here with its context. Its antigen is not known. The sample originates from a study of T-cell memory formation after mild COVID-19. V gave up 2 bases and J gave up 4 bases, with 11 bases separating them. CDR1 is SGHTA and CDR2 is FQGNSA in the germline V gene. The CDR3 has 15 amino acids. General study points: Prior to infection, memory already included some responding clones, suggesting cross-reactive memory joined.

Constant-segment primers served in 5'RACE that generated TCR alpha and TCR beta cDNA libraries bearing sample barcodes and UMIs. TCRdb reprocessed the 5' RACE reads via MiXCR and lists one record per CDR3 protein. The sample consists of approximately 400,000 distinct CDR3 sequences, approximately 25% of them appearing once. This chain uses TRBV7-2 with TRBJ2-2; no clear D gene. Sample: PBMCs or a T cell subset sorted from them (not recorded which). The sequence derives from an adult woman who had mild COVID-19 (a few samples of this study predate the infection). Cell type and time point are not known. CDR3 region: CASSLSTVGTGELFF. The CDR3 DNA reads TGTGCCAGCAGCTTAAGCACTGTGGGCACCGGGGAGCTGTTTTTT.